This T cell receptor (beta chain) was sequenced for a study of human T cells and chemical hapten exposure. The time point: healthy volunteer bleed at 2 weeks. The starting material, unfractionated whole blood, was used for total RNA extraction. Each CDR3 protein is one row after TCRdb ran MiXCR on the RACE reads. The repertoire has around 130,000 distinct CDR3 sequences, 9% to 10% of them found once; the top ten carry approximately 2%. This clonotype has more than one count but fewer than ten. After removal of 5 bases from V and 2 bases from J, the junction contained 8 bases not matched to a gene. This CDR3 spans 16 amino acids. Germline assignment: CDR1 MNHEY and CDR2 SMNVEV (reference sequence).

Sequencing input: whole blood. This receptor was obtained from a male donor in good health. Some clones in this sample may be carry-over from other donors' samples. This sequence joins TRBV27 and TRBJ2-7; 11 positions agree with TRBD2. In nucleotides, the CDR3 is TGTGCCAGCAGTCCGGCCGGGACTAGCGGACCCTACGAGCAGTACTTC. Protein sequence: CASSPAGTSGPYEQYF.